What follows are 8 T cell receptor beta chains derived from one specimen sequenced in a study of control samples from healthy donors and cancer patients. Repertoires were generated with immunoSEQ multiplex PCR, while TCRdb's copy carries only in-frame clones and drops some. The sample holds roughly 450,000 clones, about nine tenths seen once. The specimen was PBMCs. Receptors were obtained from a man in his forties with head and neck cancer.

V is TRBV14 and J is TRBJ1-1; tentatively, D is TRBD1 (5 bases). Germline loops: CDR1 SGHDN, CDR2 FVKESK. The CDR3 runs 13 residues. Trimming removed 1 base from V and 11 bases from J, with 14 bases in between. CDR3 sequence (DNA): TGTGCCAGCAGCCAAGCTGCAGGGCGTTCCGCTTTCTTT. It is translated as CASSQAAGRSAFF.

V gene TRBV11-2 combines with J gene TRBJ1-3, with TRBD1 as a possible D gene (5 bases). CDR1 and CDR2 (germline): SGHAT, FQNNGV. V lost 5 bases and J 0 bases, leaving 11 bases between the germline ends. The CDR3 has 15 residues. The CDR3 is CASSTGRNSGNTIYF. CDR3 in DNA: TGTGCCAGCAGCACGGGACGGAACTCTGGAAACACCATATATTTT.

The chain has TRBV4-3 and TRBJ2-2; TRBD1 matches at 10 bases. The trim removed 3 bases at V and 5 bases at J, leaving 6 bases unmatched. Germline assignment: CDR1 LGHNA and CDR2 YSLEER. The length of the CDR3 is 16 residues. CDR3 residues: CASSQTDRGRTGELFF. For the CDR3, the DNA is TGCGCCAGCAGCCAGACAGACAGGGGGCGTACCGGGGAGCTGTTTTTT.

The rearrangement uses TRBV4-2 and TRBJ2-5, with D unclear. Trimming removed 0 bases from V and 5 bases from J, with 13 bases in between. From germline, CDR1 is LGHNA and CDR2 YNFKEQ. The CDR3 consists of 15 residues. The CDR3 here is CASSQDSGSMETQYF. For the CDR3, the DNA is TGTGCCAGCAGCCAAGATTCGGGCTCCATGGAGACCCAGTACTTC.

V usage is TRBV28 and J usage is TRBJ2-1; 8 nucleotides line up with TRBD2. CDR1 MDHEN and CDR2 SYDVKM come from the germline V gene. The CDR3 length is 15 residues. V was clipped by 4 bases and J by 5 bases; unmatched bases: 7. This chain's CDR3 is CASSSLGLVDNEQFF. CDR3 bases: TGTGCCAGCAGTTCACTGGGACTAGTGGACAATGAGCAGTTCTTC.

V is TRBV15 and J is TRBJ2-7, with 11 bases that match TRBD1. Unmatched junction bases numbered 2, after V lost 3 bases and J lost 4 bases. CDR1 LNHNV and CDR2 YYDKDF come from the germline V gene (reference sequence). The CDR3 length is 14 residues. CDR3 in amino acids: CATSRDRGPYEQYF. CDR3 sequence (DNA): TGTGCCACCAGCAGGGACAGGGGGCCGTACGAGCAGTACTTC.

The rearrangement uses TRBV7-3 and TRBJ2-7; 7 nucleotides match TRBD2. Looked up from germline, CDR1 is SGHTA and CDR2 is FQGTGA. V lost 11 bases to trimming and J lost 3 bases; unmatched junction nucleotides: 10. The CDR3 loop spans 13 amino acids. The DNA for the CDR3 is TGTGCCCAGGGCCGGGACTACCGCTACGAGCAGTACTTC. Translated, it gives CAQGRDYRYEQYF.

CDR3 coding DNA: TGTGCCATCAGTGGCGGACTAGCGGGATCGAGCAATGAGCAGTTCTTC. Its translation: CAISGGLAGSSNEQFF. The V gene is TRBV10-3, the J gene TRBJ2-1; 12 bases agree with TRBD2. The CDR3 consists of 16 residues. CDR1 ENHRY and CDR2 SYGVKD come from the germline V gene. After removal of 4 bases from V and 6 bases from J, the junction contained 7 bases not matched to a gene.